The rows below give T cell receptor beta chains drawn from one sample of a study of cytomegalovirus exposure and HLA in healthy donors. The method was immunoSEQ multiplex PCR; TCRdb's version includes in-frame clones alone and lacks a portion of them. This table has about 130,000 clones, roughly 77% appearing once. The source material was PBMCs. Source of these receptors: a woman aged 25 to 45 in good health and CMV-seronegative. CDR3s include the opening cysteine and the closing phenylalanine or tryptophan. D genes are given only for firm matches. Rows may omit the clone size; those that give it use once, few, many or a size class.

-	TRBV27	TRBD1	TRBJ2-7	CASSLSSQGPYEQYF	TGTGCCAGCAGTTTATCGTCACAGGGGCCCTACGAGCAGTACTTC
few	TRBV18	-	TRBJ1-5	CASSRSGGNQPQHF	TGTGCCAGCTCACGATCAGGGGGCAATCAGCCCCAGCATTTT
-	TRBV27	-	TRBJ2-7	CASSSPGHSSYEQYF	TGTGCCAGCAGTTCTCCGGGACACAGCTCCTACGAGCAGTACTTC
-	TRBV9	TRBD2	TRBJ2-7	CASSVEASLAGGPSDEQYF	TGTGCCAGCAGCGTAGAAGCCTCCCTAGCGGGAGGGCCGAGCGACGAGCAGTACTTC
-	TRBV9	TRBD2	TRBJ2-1	CASSVVSGRDNEQFF	TGTGCCAGCAGCGTAGTAAGCGGGAGGGACAATGAGCAGTTCTTC
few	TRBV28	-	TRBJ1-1	CESGGHTEAFF	TGTGAATCTGGGGGCCACACTGAAGCTTTCTTT
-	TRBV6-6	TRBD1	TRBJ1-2	CASSTTGQRDKGYTF	TGTGCCAGCAGCACCACGGGACAGCGAGACAAGGGCTACACCTTC
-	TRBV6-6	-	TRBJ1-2	CASSSTGQAYGYTF	TGTGCCAGCAGTTCTACGGGACAAGCCTATGGCTACACCTTC
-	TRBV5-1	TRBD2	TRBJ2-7	CASSLGPSGASPHNF	TGCGCCAGCAGCTTGGGTCCTAGCGGGGCCTCACCCCATAACTTC
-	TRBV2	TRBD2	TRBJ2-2	CASSGGEGNTGELFF	TGTGCCAGCAGTGGGGGGGAGGGAAACACCGGGGAGCTGTTTTTT
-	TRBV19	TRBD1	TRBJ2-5	CASTRDREETQYF	TGTGCCAGTACCAGGGACAGGGAAGAGACCCAGTACTTC
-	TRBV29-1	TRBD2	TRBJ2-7	CSVGTSGNDEQYF	TGCAGCGTTGGGACTAGCGGGAACGACGAGCAGTACTTC
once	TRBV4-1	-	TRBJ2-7	CASSRNRDFTYEQYF	TGCGCCAGCAGCCGGAACCGGGACTTTACCTACGAGCAGTACTTC
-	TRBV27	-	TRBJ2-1	CASSFGATYNEQFF	TGTGCCAGCAGTTTTGGGGCAACTTACAATGAGCAGTTCTTC
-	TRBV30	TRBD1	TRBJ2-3	CAWSGTGTDTQYF	TGTGCCTGGAGCGGGACAGGCACAGATACGCAGTATTTT
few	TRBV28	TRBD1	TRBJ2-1	CASSRAGTGKNEQFF	TGTGCCAGCAGCCGAGCCGGGACAGGGAAAAATGAGCAGTTCTTC
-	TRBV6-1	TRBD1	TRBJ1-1	CASSEARGQGGTEAFF	TGTGCCAGCAGTGAAGCGCGGGGACAGGGGGGAACTGAAGCTTTCTTT
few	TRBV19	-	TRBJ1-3	CASSPQGRGNTIYF	TGTGCCAGTAGTCCCCAGGGAAGAGGAAACACCATATATTTT
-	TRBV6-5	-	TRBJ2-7	CASSYSPISREQYF	TGTGCCAGCAGTTACTCCCCCATTTCGAGAGAGCAGTACTTC
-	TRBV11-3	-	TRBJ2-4	CASSSGTLAKNIQYF	TGTGCCAGCAGCTCTGGGACACTAGCCAAAAACATTCAGTACTTC
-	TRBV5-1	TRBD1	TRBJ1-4	CASSLGMTGKYNEKLFF	TGCGCCAGCAGCTTGGGGATGACAGGGAAATATAATGAAAAACTGTTTTTT
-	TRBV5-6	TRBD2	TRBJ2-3	CASETSGGAGTQYF	TGTGCCAGCGAGACTAGCGGGGGGGCGGGTACGCAGTATTTT
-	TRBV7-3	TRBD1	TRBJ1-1	CASSSRGQGEAFF	TGTGCCAGCAGCTCTAGGGGGCAAGGTGAAGCTTTCTTT
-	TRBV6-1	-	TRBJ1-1	CASSEYVLGAFF	TGTGCCAGCAGTGAATACGTTCTAGGAGCTTTCTTT
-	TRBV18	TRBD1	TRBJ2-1	CASSSGQGITYNEQFF	TGTGCCAGCTCATCGGGACAGGGGATAACCTACAATGAGCAGTTCTTC
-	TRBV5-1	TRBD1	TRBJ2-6	CASSSTLTGGSSGANVLTF	TGCGCCAGCAGCTCTACGCTCACAGGGGGGAGCTCTGGGGCCAACGTCCTGACTTTC
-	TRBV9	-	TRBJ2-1	CASSPGVTEQFF	TGTGCCAGCAGCCCGGGGGTAACCGAGCAGTTCTTC
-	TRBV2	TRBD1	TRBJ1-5	CASSLQGGNQPQHF	TGTGCCAGCAGTTTACAGGGGGGTAATCAGCCCCAGCATTTT
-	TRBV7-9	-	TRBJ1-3	CASSLFSEDTIYF	TGTGCCAGCAGCTTATTCAGCGAAGACACCATATATTTT
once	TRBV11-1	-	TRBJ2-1	CASSPWDTENEQFF	TGTGCCAGCAGCCCATGGGACACCGAAAATGAGCAGTTCTTC
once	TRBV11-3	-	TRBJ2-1	CASSLATLLSSYNEQFF	TGTGCCAGCAGCTTAGCGACTTTACTGAGCTCCTACAATGAGCAGTTCTTC
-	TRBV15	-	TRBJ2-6	CATSGQESGANVLTF	TGTGCCACCAGCGGTCAGGAATCTGGGGCCAACGTCCTGACTTTC
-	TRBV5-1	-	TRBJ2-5	CASSLQETQYF	TGCGCCAGCAGCCTGCAGGAGACCCAGTACTTC
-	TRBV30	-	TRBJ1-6	CAWNGVQGSSPLHF	TGTGCCTGGAATGGGGTACAGGGCAGTTCACCCCTCCACTTT
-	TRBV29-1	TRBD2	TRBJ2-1	CSGGGTSANEQFF	TGCAGTGGGGGGGGGACTAGCGCTAATGAGCAGTTCTTC
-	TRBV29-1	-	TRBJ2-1	CSVTPLADGYNEQFF	TGCAGCGTTACCCCCCTAGCAGATGGCTACAATGAGCAGTTCTTC
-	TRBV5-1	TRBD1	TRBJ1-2	CASSLEPAGQGNYGYTF	TGCGCCAGCAGCTTGGAACCTGCGGGACAGGGCAACTATGGCTACACCTTC
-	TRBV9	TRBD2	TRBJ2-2	CASSVAGGNTGELFF	TGTGCCAGCAGCGTAGCGGGGGGGAACACCGGGGAGCTGTTTTTT
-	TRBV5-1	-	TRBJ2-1	CASSFSVGVYYNEQFF	TGCGCCAGCAGCTTTAGTGTCGGGGTTTACTACAATGAGCAGTTCTTC
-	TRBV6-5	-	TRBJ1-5	CASSYGQRGRPQHF	TGTGCCAGCAGTTACGGACAGAGGGGTCGGCCCCAGCATTTT
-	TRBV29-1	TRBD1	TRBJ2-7	CSVDATGGSCEQYF	TGCAGCGTTGACGCGACAGGGGGAAGCTGCGAGCAGTACTTC
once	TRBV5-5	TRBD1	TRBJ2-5	CASSSTTGRETQYF	TGTGCCAGCAGCTCGACGACAGGGCGGGAGACCCAGTACTTC
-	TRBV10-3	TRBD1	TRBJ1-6	CAISESRTGQPPLHF	TGTGCCATCAGTGAGTCGAGGACAGGGCAGCCACCCCTCCACTTT
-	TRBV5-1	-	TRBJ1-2	CASSSAGVSYGYTF	TGCGCCAGCAGCTCGGCAGGGGTTTCCTATGGCTACACCTTC
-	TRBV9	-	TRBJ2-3	CASSVESTGPRTDTQYF	TGTGCCAGCAGCGTAGAGAGTACAGGGCCGAGAACAGATACGCAGTATTTT
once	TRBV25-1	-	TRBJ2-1	CASSDPGYNEQFF	TGTGCCAGCAGTGATCCAGGCTACAATGAGCAGTTCTTC
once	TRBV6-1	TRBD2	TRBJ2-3	CASREAGAGTDTQYF	TGTGCCAGCAGGGAAGCGGGGGCGGGCACAGATACGCAGTATTTT
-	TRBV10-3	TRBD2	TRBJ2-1	CATGTSLYNEQFF	TGTGCCACTGGGACTAGCCTCTACAATGAGCAGTTCTTC
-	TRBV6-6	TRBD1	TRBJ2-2	CASKLGQYTGELFF	TGTGCAAGCAAGTTGGGACAGTACACCGGGGAGCTGTTTTTT
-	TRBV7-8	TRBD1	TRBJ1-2	CASSLGQTTNYGYTF	TGTGCCAGCAGCTTGGGACAGACAACTAACTATGGCTACACCTTC
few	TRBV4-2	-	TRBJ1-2	CASSQGLLGARDYGYTF	TGTGCCAGCAGCCAAGGGCTCTTGGGGGCAAGGGACTATGGCTACACCTTC
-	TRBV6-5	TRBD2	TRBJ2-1	CASSYSTLAGVNEQFF	TGTGCCAGCAGTTACTCGACGCTAGCGGGTGTCAATGAGCAGTTCTTC